This section outlines one T cell receptor (beta chain) sequence together with its context. This record belongs to a study of low-dose radiotherapy and immunotherapy resistance in tumors. Background on the study: While receiving nivolumab 240 mg every two weeks, patients also received ipilimumab 1 mg/kg every six weeks, both intravenously. It was every two weeks, one day before radiation and immunotherapy, that intravenous cyclophosphamide 200 mg/m2 was given.

Alpha and beta chains were covered, as first-strand cDNA relied on TRAV- and TRBV-specific primers. Over approximately 19 PCR cycles, TCRs were amplified from a constant-region primer and V-primer adapter. TCRdb processed the reads anew with MiXCR; each CDR3 protein has one entry. The data contain about 7,200 distinct CDR3 sequences, about 57% of them seen just once; the ten biggest clones take up 10% to 15%. This CDR3 spans 12 amino acids. Germline loops: CDR1 WNHNN, CDR2 SYGVQD (reference sequence). Trimming cost V 4 bases and J 7 bases, with 10 bases left between them. The chain couples TRBV10-1 to TRBJ1-2, with D unclear. The receptor comes from a human donor with advanced metastatic prostate, ovarian, gallbladder or colorectal cancer (not recorded which). This table probably holds off-target reads from a library built for another chain. CDR3: CASSVTGSGYTF. CDR3 sequence (DNA): TGCGCCAGCAGTGTAACGGGGAGTGGCTACACCTTC.